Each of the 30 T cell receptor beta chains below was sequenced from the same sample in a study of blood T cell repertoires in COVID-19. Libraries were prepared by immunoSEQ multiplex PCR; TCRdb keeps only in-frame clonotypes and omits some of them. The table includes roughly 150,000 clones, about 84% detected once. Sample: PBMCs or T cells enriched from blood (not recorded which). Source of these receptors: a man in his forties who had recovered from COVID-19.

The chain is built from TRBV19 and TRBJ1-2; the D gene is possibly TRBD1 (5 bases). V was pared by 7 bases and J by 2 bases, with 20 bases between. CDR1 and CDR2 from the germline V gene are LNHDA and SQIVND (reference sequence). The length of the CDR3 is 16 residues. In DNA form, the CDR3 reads TGTGCCAGTACCGACCTCTCGGTGCAGGGAAACTATGGCTACACCTTC. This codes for CASTDLSVQGNYGYTF.

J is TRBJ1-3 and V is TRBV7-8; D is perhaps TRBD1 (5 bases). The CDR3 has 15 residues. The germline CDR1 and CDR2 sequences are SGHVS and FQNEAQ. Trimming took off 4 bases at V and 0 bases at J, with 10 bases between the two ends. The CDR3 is CASSSTGVSGNTIYF. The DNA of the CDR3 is TGTGCCAGCAGCTCCACAGGAGTCTCTGGAAACACCATATATTTT.

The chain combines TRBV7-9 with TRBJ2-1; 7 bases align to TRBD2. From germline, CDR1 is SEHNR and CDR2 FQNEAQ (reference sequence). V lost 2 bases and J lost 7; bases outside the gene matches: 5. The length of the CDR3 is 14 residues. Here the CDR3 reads CASSLNEGGNEQFF. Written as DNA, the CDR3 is TGTGCCAGCAGCTTAAATGAGGGAGGGAATGAGCAGTTCTTC.

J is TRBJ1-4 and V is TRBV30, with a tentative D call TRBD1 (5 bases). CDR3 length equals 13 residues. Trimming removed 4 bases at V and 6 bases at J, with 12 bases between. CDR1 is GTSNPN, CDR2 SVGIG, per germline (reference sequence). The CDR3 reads CAWTAGGYEKLFF. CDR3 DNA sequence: TGTGCCTGGACGGCGGGGGGATATGAAAAACTGTTTTTT.

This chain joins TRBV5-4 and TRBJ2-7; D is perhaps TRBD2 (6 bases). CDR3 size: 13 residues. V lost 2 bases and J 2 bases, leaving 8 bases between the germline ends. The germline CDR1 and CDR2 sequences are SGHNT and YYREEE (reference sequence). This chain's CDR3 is CASSFAGTYEQYF. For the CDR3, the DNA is TGTGCCAGCAGCTTTGCGGGGACCTACGAGCAGTACTTC.

The CDR3 nucleotides read TGTGCCAGCAGCCAAGGTACAACAGGGGGCAGGAAGTTCTTC. It codes for CASSQGTTGGRKFF. The J gene is TRBJ2-1, the V gene TRBV14; 9 nucleotides match TRBD1. V trimming: 1 base; J trimming: 14 bases; junction bases outside the gene matches: 9. This CDR3 has 14 amino acids. Germline CDR1 reads SGHDN; CDR2 reads FVKESK.

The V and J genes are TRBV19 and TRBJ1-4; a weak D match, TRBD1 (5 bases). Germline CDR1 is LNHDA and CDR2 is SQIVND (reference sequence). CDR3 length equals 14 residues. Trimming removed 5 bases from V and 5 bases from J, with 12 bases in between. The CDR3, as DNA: TGTGCCAGTAGTCCCACAGGATCAAATGAAAAACTGTTTTTT. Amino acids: CASSPTGSNEKLFF.

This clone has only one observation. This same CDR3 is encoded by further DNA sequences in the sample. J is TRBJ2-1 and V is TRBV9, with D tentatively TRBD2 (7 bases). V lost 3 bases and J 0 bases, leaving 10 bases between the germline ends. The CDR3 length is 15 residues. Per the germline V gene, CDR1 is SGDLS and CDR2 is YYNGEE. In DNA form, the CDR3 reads TGTGCCAGCAGCGCGGGGGGCCGCTCCTACAATGAGCAGTTCTTC. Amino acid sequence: CASSAGGRSYNEQFF.

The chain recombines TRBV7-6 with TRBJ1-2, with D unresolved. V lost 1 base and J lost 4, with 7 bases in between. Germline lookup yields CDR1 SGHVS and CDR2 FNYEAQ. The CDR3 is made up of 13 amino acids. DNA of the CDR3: TGTGCCAGCAGCTTAGATCCCCTCTATGGCTACACCTTC. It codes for CASSLDPLYGYTF.

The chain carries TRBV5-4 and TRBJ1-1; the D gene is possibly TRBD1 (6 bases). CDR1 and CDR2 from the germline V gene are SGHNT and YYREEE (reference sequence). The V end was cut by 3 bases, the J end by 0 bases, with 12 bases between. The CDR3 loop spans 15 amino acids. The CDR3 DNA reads TGTGCCAGCAGCTGGCCACAGGGATTGAACACTGAAGCTTTCTTT. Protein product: CASSWPQGLNTEAFF.

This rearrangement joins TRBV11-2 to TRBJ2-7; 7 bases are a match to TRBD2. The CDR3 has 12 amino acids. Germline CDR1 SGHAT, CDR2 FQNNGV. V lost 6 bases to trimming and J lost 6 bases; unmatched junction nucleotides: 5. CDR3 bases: TGTGCCAGCAGTATGGGAGGGATCGAGCAGTACTTC. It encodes CASSMGGIEQYF. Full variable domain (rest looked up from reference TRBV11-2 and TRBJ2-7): EAGVAQSPRYKIIEKRQSVAFWCNPISGHATLYWYQQILGQGPKLLIQFQNNGVVDDSQLPKDRFSAERLKGVDSTLKIQPAKLEDSAVYLCASSMGGIEQYFGPGTRLTVT.

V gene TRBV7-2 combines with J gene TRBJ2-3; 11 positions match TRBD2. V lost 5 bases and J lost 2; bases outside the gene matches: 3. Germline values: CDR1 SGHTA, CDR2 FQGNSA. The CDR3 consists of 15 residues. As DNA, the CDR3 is TGTGCCAGCAGCAATAGCGGGGGGGCCACAGATACGCAGTATTTT. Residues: CASSNSGGATDTQYF.

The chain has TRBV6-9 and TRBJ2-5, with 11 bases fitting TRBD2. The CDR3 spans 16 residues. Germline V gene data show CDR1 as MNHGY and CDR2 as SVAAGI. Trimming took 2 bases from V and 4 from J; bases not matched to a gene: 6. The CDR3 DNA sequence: TGTGCCAGCAGTTATAAATTAGCGGGGGGGCGAGAGACCCAGTACTTC. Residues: CASSYKLAGGRETQYF.

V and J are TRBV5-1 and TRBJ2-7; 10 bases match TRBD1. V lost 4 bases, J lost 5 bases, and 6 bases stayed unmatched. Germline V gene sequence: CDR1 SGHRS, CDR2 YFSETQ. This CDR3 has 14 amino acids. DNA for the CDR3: TGCGCCAGCAGCATCGGACAGGGGGGCAACGAGCAGTACTTC. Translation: CASSIGQGGNEQYF.

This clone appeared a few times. The chain's CDR3 is CASSVARDRVGFF. In DNA, the CDR3 is TGTGCCAGCAGTGTGGCTAGGGACAGGGTTGGATTCTTC. V usage is TRBV2 and J usage is TRBJ2-1; 9 bases are shared with TRBD1. This CDR3 has 13 residues. The J segment lost 16 bases and the V segment lost 4 bases, leaving 11 bases of the junction unmatched. Looked up from germline, CDR1 is SNHLY and CDR2 is FYNNEI.

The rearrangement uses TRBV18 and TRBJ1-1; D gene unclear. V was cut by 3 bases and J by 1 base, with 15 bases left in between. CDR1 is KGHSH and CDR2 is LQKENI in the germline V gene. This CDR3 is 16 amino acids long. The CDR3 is CASSPWPQIRNTEAFF. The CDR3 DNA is TGTGCCAGCTCACCTTGGCCCCAGATCAGGAACACTGAAGCTTTCTTT.

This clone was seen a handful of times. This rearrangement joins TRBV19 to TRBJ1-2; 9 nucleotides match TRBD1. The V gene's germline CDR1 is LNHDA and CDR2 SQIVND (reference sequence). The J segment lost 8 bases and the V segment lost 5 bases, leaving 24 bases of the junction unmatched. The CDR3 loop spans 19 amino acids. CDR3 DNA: TGTGCCAGTAGTCCACCGGCTGGGACAGGGCTTTGGGCTGGGCACGGCTACACCTTC. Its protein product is CASSPPAGTGLWAGHGYTF.

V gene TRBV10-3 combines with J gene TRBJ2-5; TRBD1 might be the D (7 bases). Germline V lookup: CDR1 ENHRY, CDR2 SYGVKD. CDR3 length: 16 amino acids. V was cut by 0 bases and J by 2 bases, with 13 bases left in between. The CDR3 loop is CAISESRTGLQETQYF. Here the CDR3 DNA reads TGTGCCATCAGTGAGTCGAGGACAGGACTACAAGAGACCCAGTACTTC.

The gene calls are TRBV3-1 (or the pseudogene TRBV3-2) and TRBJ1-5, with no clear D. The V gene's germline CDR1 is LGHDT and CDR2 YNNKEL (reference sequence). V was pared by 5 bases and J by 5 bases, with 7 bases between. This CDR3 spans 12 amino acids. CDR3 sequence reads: CASSWQDQPQHF. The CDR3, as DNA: TGTGCCAGCAGCTGGCAGGATCAGCCCCAGCATTTT.

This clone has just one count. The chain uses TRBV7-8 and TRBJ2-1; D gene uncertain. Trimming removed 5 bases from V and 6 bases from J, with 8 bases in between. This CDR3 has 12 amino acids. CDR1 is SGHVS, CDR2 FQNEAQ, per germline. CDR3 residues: CASSILRNEQFF. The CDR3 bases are TGTGCCAGCAGCATACTCCGCAATGAGCAGTTCTTC.

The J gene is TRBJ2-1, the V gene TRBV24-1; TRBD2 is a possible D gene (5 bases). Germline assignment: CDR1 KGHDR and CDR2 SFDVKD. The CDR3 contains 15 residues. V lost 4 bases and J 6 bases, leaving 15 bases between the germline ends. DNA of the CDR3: TGTGCCACCAGTGAAGCAGATCGGACTCTCAATGAGCAGTTCTTC. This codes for CATSEADRTLNEQFF.

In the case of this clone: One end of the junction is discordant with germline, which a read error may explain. In DNA form, the CDR3 reads TGTGCCAGCAGCTACTTTGGGGGGACTTATAATTCACCCCTCCACTTT. This translates into CASSYFGGTYNSPLHF. The chain couples TRBV6-5 to TRBJ1-6; tentative D call: TRBD1 (5 bases). The CDR3 contains 16 residues. Germline CDR1 is MNHEY and CDR2 is SVGAGI.

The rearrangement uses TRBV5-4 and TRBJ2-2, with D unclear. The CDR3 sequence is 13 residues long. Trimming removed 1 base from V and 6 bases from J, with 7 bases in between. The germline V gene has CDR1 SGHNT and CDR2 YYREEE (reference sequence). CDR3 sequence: CASSLSSPGELFF. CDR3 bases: TGTGCCAGCAGCTTGTCCTCCCCCGGGGAGCTGTTTTTT.

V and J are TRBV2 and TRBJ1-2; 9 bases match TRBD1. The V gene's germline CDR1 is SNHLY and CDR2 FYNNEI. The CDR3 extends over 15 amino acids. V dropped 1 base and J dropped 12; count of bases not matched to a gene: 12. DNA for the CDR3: TGTGCCAGCAGTGAAGGTGGGACAGGGACGTCCAGGCACACCTTC. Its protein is CASSEGGTGTSRHTF.

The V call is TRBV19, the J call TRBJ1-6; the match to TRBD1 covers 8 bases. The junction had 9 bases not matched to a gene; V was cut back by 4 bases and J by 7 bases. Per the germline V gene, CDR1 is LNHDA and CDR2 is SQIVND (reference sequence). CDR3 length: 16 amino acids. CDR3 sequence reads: CASSNHDRGGNSPLHF. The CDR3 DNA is TGTGCCAGTAGTAACCACGACAGGGGTGGGAATTCACCCCTCCACTTT.

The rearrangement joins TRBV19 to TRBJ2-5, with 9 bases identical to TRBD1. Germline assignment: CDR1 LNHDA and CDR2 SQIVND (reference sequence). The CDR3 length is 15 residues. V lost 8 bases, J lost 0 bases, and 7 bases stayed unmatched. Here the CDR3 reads CASRRGTGYQETQYF. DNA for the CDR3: TGTGCCAGTCGAAGGGGGACAGGGTACCAAGAGACCCAGTACTTC.

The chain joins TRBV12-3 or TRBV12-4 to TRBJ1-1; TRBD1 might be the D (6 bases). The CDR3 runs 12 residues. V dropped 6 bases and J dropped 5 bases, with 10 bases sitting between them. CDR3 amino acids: CASSKQGTEAFF. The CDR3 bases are TGTGCCAGCAGCAAACAGGGAACTGAAGCTTTCTTT.

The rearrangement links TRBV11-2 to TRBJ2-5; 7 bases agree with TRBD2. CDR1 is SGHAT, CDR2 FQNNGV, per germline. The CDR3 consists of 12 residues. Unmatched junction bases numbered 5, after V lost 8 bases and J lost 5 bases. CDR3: CASGGGLETQYF. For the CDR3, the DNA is TGTGCCAGCGGGGGGGGTCTGGAGACCCAGTACTTC.

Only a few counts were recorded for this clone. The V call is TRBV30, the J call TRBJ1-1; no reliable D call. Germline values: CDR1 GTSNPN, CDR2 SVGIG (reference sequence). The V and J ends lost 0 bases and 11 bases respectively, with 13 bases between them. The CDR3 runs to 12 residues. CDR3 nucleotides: TGTGCCTGGAGTGTTCCTCCGGGGAGGGCTTTCTTT. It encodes CAWSVPPGRAFF.

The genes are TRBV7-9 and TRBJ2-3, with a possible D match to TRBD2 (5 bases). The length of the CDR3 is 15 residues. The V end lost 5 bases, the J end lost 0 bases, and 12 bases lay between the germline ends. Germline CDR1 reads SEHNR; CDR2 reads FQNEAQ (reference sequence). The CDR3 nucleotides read TGTGCCAGCAGCCTCGGGGTGACCAGCACAGATACGCAGTATTTT. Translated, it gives CASSLGVTSTDTQYF.